Each of the 31 T cell receptor beta chains below was sequenced from the same sample in a study of T-cell memory formation after mild COVID-19. TCRdb independently ran MiXCR on the 5' RACE reads; one entry per CDR3 protein. Of 470,000 or so distinct CDR3 sequences in the sample, 15% to 20% were seen once. The material sequenced was PBMCs or a T cell subset sorted from them (not recorded which). The source of these receptors is an adult woman who had mild COVID-19 (a few samples of this study predate the infection). Cell type and time point are not known.

This chain joins TRBV18 and TRBJ1-2, with no clear D. This CDR3 has 15 amino acids. Between the trimmed V and J ends, which lost 3 bases and 2 bases, there was a span of 13 bases. Germline CDR1 reads KGHSH; CDR2 reads LQKENI. CDR3 loop: CASSPVTDTNYGYTF. The CDR3 DNA follows: TGTGCCAGCTCACCTGTTACCGACACCAACTATGGCTACACCTTC.

This clonotype came up many times. V and J are TRBV6-2 or TRBV6-3 and TRBJ2-2, with a tentative D call TRBD1 (5 bases). Trimming shortened V by 5 bases and J by 0 bases, and 10 bases separated the two germline ends. Germline-derived CDR1 and CDR2 are MNHEY and SVGEGT. This CDR3 region has 15 residues. In nucleotides, the CDR3 is TGTGCCAGCAGTCGGACACCCGCGAACACCGGGGAGCTGTTTTTT. Protein: CASSRTPANTGELFF.

The CDR3 DNA reads as TGTGCCAGCAGCCCCCTCCGGGCTACCGGGGAGCTGTTTTTT. This gives the protein CASSPLRATGELFF. V gene TRBV3-1 combines with J gene TRBJ2-2; no definite D call. Germline-derived CDR1 and CDR2 are LGHDT and YNNKEL (reference sequence). The germline V and J ends were trimmed by 4 bases and 5 bases, with 11 bases remaining between them. The CDR3 has 14 amino acids.

This clonotype has more than one count but fewer than ten. The chain couples TRBV7-9 to TRBJ2-5; the D gene is possibly TRBD1 (5 bases). The CDR3 loop spans 14 amino acids. V lost 5 bases to trimming and J lost 1 base, with 11 bases between them. Germline CDR1 is SEHNR and CDR2 is FQNEAQ (reference sequence). Written as DNA, the CDR3 is TGTGCCAGCAGCCCGGACACGCGCCAAGAGACCCAGTACTTC. Amino acids: CASSPDTRQETQYF.

A few counts support this clonotype. The J gene is TRBJ1-2, the V gene TRBV6-6; a possible D gene is TRBD1 (6 bases). Deletions cut 6 bases from V and 2 bases from J, with 22 bases between. Germline lookup yields CDR1 MNHNY and CDR2 SVGAGI (reference sequence). This CDR3 is built from 17 residues. CDR3 sequence: CASSSNRALPENYGYTF. The CDR3, as DNA: TGTGCCAGCAGCTCCAACAGGGCACTACCCGAAAACTATGGCTACACCTTC.

This clonotype was detected only a few times. The rearrangement joins TRBV7-2 to TRBJ2-1; 7 positions agree with TRBD2. Germline V CDR1 and CDR2: SGHTA, FQGNSA. The trim removed 1 base at V and 10 bases at J, leaving 13 bases unmatched. CDR3 length equals 16 residues. The CDR3: CASSLEGSGLPREQFF. CDR3 sequence (DNA): TGTGCCAGCAGCTTAGAGGGCTCGGGACTACCCCGCGAGCAGTTCTTC.

The V and J genes are TRBV24-1 and TRBJ1-2; D is unclear. This CDR3 has 14 residues. Per germline, CDR1 KGHDR and CDR2 SFDVKD. The V end lost 9 bases, the J end lost 1 base, and 14 bases lay between the germline ends. CDR3 in DNA: TGTGCCACCCAGGATGGGCAGGTTAACTATGGCTACACCTTC. Translated: CATQDGQVNYGYTF.

This clonotype showed up many times. The chain uses TRBV4-1 and TRBJ2-1, with TRBD1 matching over 9 bases. The J segment lost 2 bases and the V segment lost 1 base, leaving 0 bases of the junction unmatched. Germline V gives CDR1 MGHRA, CDR2 YSYEKL. The CDR3 totals 15 residues. The CDR3: CASSQGQGAYNEQFF. For the CDR3, the DNA is TGCGCCAGCAGCCAAGGACAGGGGGCCTACAATGAGCAGTTCTTC.

This clonotype was found a few times. The chain joins TRBV7-3 to TRBJ2-5; TRBD1 agrees at 7 bases. V trimming: 4 bases; J trimming: 5 bases; junction bases outside the gene matches: 4. The CDR3 loop spans 13 amino acids. Germline CDR1 and CDR2: SGHTA and FQGTGA. As DNA, the CDR3 is TGTGCCAGCAGCTCCGACAGGGCGGAGACCCAGTACTTC. Its translation: CASSSDRAETQYF.

The chain carries TRBV12-3 or TRBV12-4 and TRBJ2-7, with D possibly matching TRBD2 (5 bases). The V gene lost 3 bases and the J gene lost 0 bases, with 15 bases spanning the gap. The CDR3 is 16 residues long. CDR3 protein: CASSFTGNTTSYEQYF. The DNA of the CDR3 is TGTGCCAGCAGTTTCACCGGGAATACCACCTCCTACGAGCAGTACTTC.

This clonotype turned up a few times. The gene calls are TRBV4-1 and TRBJ2-3; unclear D gene. The ends were cut back, 0 bases at V and 14 bases at J, with 18 bases in the middle. The CDR3 sequence is 14 residues long. Germline V gene data show CDR1 as MGHRA and CDR2 as YSYEKL. The DNA of the CDR3 is TGCGCCAGCAGCCAAGAAATGAGCCAGCAATCTGGGTATTTT. Translated: CASSQEMSQQSGYF.

In this sample, this clonotype turned up a few times. The genes are TRBV4-3 and TRBJ2-3, with 14 bases aligning to TRBD2. Germline assignment: CDR1 LGHNA and CDR2 YSLEER. The CDR3 is 18 residues long. V dropped 5 bases and J dropped 0; count of bases not matched to a gene: 7. CDR3 sequence reads: CASSTRLAGGTSTDTQYF. Written as DNA, the CDR3 is TGCGCCAGCAGCACTCGACTAGCGGGGGGGACTAGCACAGATACGCAGTATTTT.

V and J are TRBV18 and TRBJ1-1; D gene ambiguous. Trimming stripped 0 bases from V and 4 bases from J, with 12 bases between. Germline V gives CDR1 KGHSH, CDR2 LQKENI. The CDR3 runs to 15 residues. CDR3 sequence: CASSPPTGRSTEAFF. The CDR3 nucleotides read TGTGCCAGCTCACCACCTACGGGAAGGAGCACTGAAGCTTTCTTT.

This clonotype showed up just a few times. V is TRBV4-3 and J is TRBJ2-2; 8 positions agree with TRBD1. V trimming: 1 base; J trimming: 1 base; junction bases outside the gene matches: 2. Germline V gene data show CDR1 as LGHNA and CDR2 as YSLEER. The CDR3 totals 16 residues. DNA for the CDR3: TGCGCCAGCAGCCAAGGGACAGGGTTGAACACCGGGGAGCTGTTTTTT. It translates to CASSQGTGLNTGELFF.

The rearrangement joins TRBV6-5 to TRBJ1-2; TRBD1 agrees at 8 bases. From germline, CDR1 is MNHEY and CDR2 SVGAGI. The CDR3 covers 15 residues. V lost 3 bases and J lost 4; bases outside the gene matches: 7. The CDR3 reads CASSYPGTGFYGYTF. The CDR3 DNA reads TGTGCCAGCAGTTATCCAGGGACAGGATTCTATGGCTACACCTTC.

This clonotype was found a few times. The chain combines TRBV11-2 with TRBJ2-3; maybe TRBD2 (6 bases). The CDR3 runs to 17 residues. CDR1 SGHAT and CDR2 FQNNGV come from the germline V gene. V was clipped by 0 bases and J by 2 bases, with 15 bases between them. CDR3 bases: TGTGCCAGCAGCTTAGATTGGAATAGCGGATTCACAGATACGCAGTATTTT. It yields the protein CASSLDWNSGFTDTQYF.

This clonotype was detected ten times or more. V usage is TRBV5-1 and J usage is TRBJ2-5; 11 nucleotides agree with TRBD2. V lost 9 bases and J lost 0; bases outside the gene matches: 4. The CDR3 covers 14 residues. Germline CDR1 SGHRS, CDR2 YFSETQ. The CDR3 region is CATRLAGHQETQYF. CDR3 sequence (DNA): TGCGCCACGAGACTAGCGGGGCACCAAGAGACCCAGTACTTC. The full variable domain, its missing parts supplied by reference TRBV5-1 and TRBJ2-5, is KAGVTQTPRYLIKTRGQQVTLSCSPISGHRSVSWYQQTPGQGLQFLFEYFSETQRNKGNFPGRFSGRQFSNSRSEMNVSTLELGDSALYLCATRLAGHQETQYFGPGTRLLVL.

This clonotype was seen a handful of times. The chain uses TRBV12-3 or TRBV12-4 and TRBJ1-2; perhaps TRBD1 as D (6 bases). The ends were cut back, 5 bases at V and 7 bases at J, with 14 bases in the middle. The CDR3 totals 13 residues. The CDR3 protein is CASSQTGWAGYTF. CDR3 in DNA: TGTGCCAGCAGTCAAACAGGGTGGGCTGGCTACACCTTC.

In its sample, this clonotype was seen a few times. The chain has TRBV5-1 and TRBJ1-4; D possibly corresponds to TRBD1 (6 bases). Trimming left V 4 bases short and J 6 bases short, with 13 bases between. This CDR3 is built from 14 residues. Germline loops: CDR1 SGHRS, CDR2 YFSETQ. The chain's CDR3 is CASSLGPGDEKLFF. As DNA, the CDR3 is TGCGCCAGCAGCCTCGGTCCAGGGGATGAAAAACTGTTTTTT.

The J gene is TRBJ2-7, the V gene TRBV2, with a tentative D call TRBD1 (6 bases). The CDR3 has 13 residues. CDR1 and CDR2 (germline): SNHLY, FYNNEI. V gave up 10 bases and J gave up 3 bases, with 16 bases separating them. CDR3 sequence (DNA): TGTGCCACCCGGACAGCTGGCGGCTACGAGCAGTACTTC. Protein: CATRTAGGYEQYF.

This clonotype was seen only a few times. CDR3 amino acids: CASSQVDASVEMNTGELFF. The CDR3 coding sequence is TGTGCCAGCAGCCAAGTCGATGCCTCGGTAGAGATGAACACCGGGGAGCTGTTTTTT. J is TRBJ2-2 and V is TRBV14, with D unclear. This CDR3 has 19 amino acids. Germline V CDR1 and CDR2: SGHDN, FVKESK. Trimming took 1 base from V and 1 from J, leaving 19 bases between them.

This rearrangement joins TRBV6-5 to TRBJ1-1; the match to TRBD1 covers 10 bases. The germline CDR1 and CDR2 sequences are MNHEY and SVGAGI. The V segment lost 7 bases and the J segment 10 bases; nucleotides outside the gene matches: 9. The CDR3 totals 13 residues. CDR3 residues: CASIFRTGGLAFF. CDR3 nucleotide sequence: TGTGCCAGCATTTTTCGGACAGGGGGGTTAGCTTTCTTT.

This clonotype was counted many times. The chain carries TRBV4-3 and TRBJ2-2; unclear D gene. CDR1 is LGHNA, CDR2 YSLEER, per germline. V shed 1 base and J shed 3 bases, with 12 bases lying between them. CDR3 length equals 16 residues. The CDR3 nucleotides are TGCGCCAGCAGCCAAGTTTACGGACGATACACCGGGGAGCTGTTTTTT. Translating it yields CASSQVYGRYTGELFF.

The J gene is TRBJ2-5, the V gene TRBV11-2, with a tentative D call TRBD1 (5 bases). The CDR3 is made up of 14 amino acids. V was trimmed by 2 bases and J by 5 bases, leaving 12 bases between them. The V gene's germline CDR1 is SGHAT and CDR2 FQNNGV. The CDR3, as DNA: TGTGCCAGCAGCTTACAGCGCAGGGTGGAGACCCAGTACTTC. It codes for CASSLQRRVETQYF.

This clonotype was observed a handful of times. The V call is TRBV7-9, the J call TRBJ2-1; D is ambiguous. Germline CDR1 reads SEHNR; CDR2 reads FQNEAQ (reference sequence). The CDR3 has 14 residues. Trimming took off 10 bases at V and 6 bases at J, with 19 bases between the two ends. The CDR3 spells CATLVPDSINEQFF. The CDR3 nucleotides read TGTGCCACCTTAGTCCCGGATAGTATCAATGAGCAGTTCTTC.

In its sample, this clonotype was seen a few times. V gene TRBV9 combines with J gene TRBJ2-7; no reliable D call. CDR1 and CDR2 (germline): SGDLS, YYNGEE. The CDR3 spans 12 residues. V was cut by 0 bases and J by 7 bases, with 8 bases left in between. In nucleotides, the CDR3 is TGTGCCAGCAGCGTAGCTTCGAGGGAGCAGTACTTC. It encodes CASSVASREQYF.

This chain uses TRBV12-3 or TRBV12-4 with TRBJ1-1; D gene unclear. Trimming removed 3 bases from V and 10 bases from J, with 12 bases in between. The length of the CDR3 is 12 residues. The CDR3 protein is CASSFRVGGAFF. The CDR3 nucleotides are TGTGCCAGCAGTTTTAGAGTCGGCGGAGCTTTCTTT.

This clonotype was counted many times. The CDR3 region has the DNA TGTGCCAGCAGCTTGGGGCTAGCGGGAGAAGATACGCAGTATTTT. The encoded protein is CASSLGLAGEDTQYF. This chain links TRBV4-2 with TRBJ2-3, with TRBD2 identical over 10 bases. The CDR3 is 15 amino acids. Germline values: CDR1 LGHNA, CDR2 YNFKEQ. Trimming removed 5 bases from V and 5 bases from J; junction bases left unmatched: 7.

This clonotype was observed a few times. The chain has TRBV24-1 and TRBJ2-3; no reliable D call. The CDR3 sequence is 13 residues long. V was pared by 4 bases and J by 4 bases, with 8 bases between. The germline gives CDR1 KGHDR, CDR2 SFDVKD. The CDR3, as DNA: TGTGCCACCAGTGACCCCTTCTCAGATACGCAGTATTTT. It specifies CATSDPFSDTQYF.

This clonotype was observed a handful of times. This rearrangement joins TRBV27 to TRBJ1-1, with TRBD1 matching 7 bases. The CDR3 has 15 residues. Per germline, CDR1 MNHEY and CDR2 SMNVEV (reference sequence). The V segment lost 3 bases and the J segment 8 bases; nucleotides outside the gene matches: 12. The CDR3 protein is CASSLAGQPLTEAFF. The CDR3 DNA is TGTGCCAGCAGTTTGGCGGGACAGCCTTTAACCGAAGCTTTCTTT.

In nucleotides, the CDR3 is TGTGCCAGCAGAGAGACAGGGGGCGAGGGGGATCAGCCCCAGCATTTT. This encodes CASRETGGEGDQPQHF. This chain uses TRBV27 with TRBJ1-5, with TRBD1 identical over 10 bases. CDR3 length: 16 residues. Germline values: CDR1 MNHEY, CDR2 SMNVEV (reference sequence). J was trimmed by 5 bases and V by 6 bases; bases with no gene match: 10.